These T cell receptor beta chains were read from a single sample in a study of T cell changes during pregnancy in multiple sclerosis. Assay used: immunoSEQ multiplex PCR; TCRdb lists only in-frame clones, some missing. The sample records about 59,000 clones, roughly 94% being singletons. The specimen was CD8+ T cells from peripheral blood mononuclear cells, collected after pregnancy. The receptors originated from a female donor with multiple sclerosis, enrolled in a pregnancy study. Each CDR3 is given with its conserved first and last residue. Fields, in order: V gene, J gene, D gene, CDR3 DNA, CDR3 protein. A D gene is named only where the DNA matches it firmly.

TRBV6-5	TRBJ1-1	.	TGTGCCAGCAGGACGGGCGGGGCCGCTGAAGCTTTCTTT	CASRTGGAAEAFF
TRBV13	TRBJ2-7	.	TGTGCCAGCAGCCGGGACTCCTCCTACGAGCAGTACTTC	CASSRDSSYEQYF
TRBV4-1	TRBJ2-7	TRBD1	TGCGCCAGCAGGCGGACAGGGAACTACGAGCAGTACTTC	CASRRTGNYEQYF
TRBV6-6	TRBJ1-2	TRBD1	TGTGCCAGCAGTAGTCCGGGACAGGGGTACGGCGGCTACACCTTC	CASSSPGQGYGGYTF
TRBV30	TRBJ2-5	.	TGTGCCTGGAGTACTACCACAGGGCTCGAGGCCCAGTACTTC	CAWSTTTGLEAQYF
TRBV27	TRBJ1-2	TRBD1	TGTGCCAGCAAGGACAGGGGTAATGGCTACACCTTC	CASKDRGNGYTF
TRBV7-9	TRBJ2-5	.	TGTGCCAGCAGCTTTTCTCCCCTTGGGGGGATGAGTGAGACCCAGTACTTC	CASSFSPLGGMSETQYF
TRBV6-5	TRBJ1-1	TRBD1	TGTGCCAGCAGGACAGGGGCCACTGAAGCTTTCTTT	CASRTGATEAFF
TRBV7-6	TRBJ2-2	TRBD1	TGTGCCAGCAGCTTAGGTGGACAGGACACCGGGGAGCTGTTTTTT	CASSLGGQDTGELFF
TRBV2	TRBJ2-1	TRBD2	TGTGCCAGCTGTGACCTAGCGGAGAATGAGCAGTTCTTC	CASCDLAENEQFF
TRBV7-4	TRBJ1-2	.	TGTGCCAGCAGCTTAGAAGGACAAGGGACTGCGGGCTACACCTTC	CASSLEGQGTAGYTF
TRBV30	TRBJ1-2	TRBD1	TGTGCCTGGAGCCACGGACAGGGGGATGGCTACACCTTC	CAWSHGQGDGYTF
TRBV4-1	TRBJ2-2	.	TGCGCCAGCAGCCAAGAGAGGACCGGGGAGCTGTTTTTT	CASSQERTGELFF
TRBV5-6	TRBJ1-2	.	TGTGCCAGCAGTTCCGATGTAGGGGGGGTGGATATGAGGAACTATGGCTACACCTTC	CASSSDVGGVDMRNYGYTF
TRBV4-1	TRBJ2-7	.	TGCGCCAGCAGCCCTCAACACACTAGCCCCAGCTCCTACGAGCAGTACTTC	CASSPQHTSPSSYEQYF
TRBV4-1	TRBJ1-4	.	TGCGCCAGCAGCCAAGGTAACCGAGAGGTGTTTTTT	CASSQGNREVFF